One and the same sample provided the 26 T cell receptor beta chains below, sequenced in a study of T cells after posttransplantation cyclophosphamide. Treatment was busulfan-fludarabine conditioning, a marrow graft, and cyclophosphamide on days +3 and +4. Only in-frame clones appear in the TCRdb table, and some are missing; sequencing was by immunoSEQ multiplex PCR. The specimen has about 3,100 clones, none found just once. The material sequenced was PBMCs, taken 84 days after allogeneic stem cell transplant with posttransplant cyclophosphamide. The receptors derive from a female patient aged 40 to 50 who received an allogeneic stem cell transplant from a related donor, was CMV-positive, and had no GVHD. Some T cells may arise from the graft donor.

V and J are TRBV19 and TRBJ2-5; a possible D gene is TRBD1 (5 bases). The germline V gene encodes CDR1 LNHDA and CDR2 SQIVND (reference sequence). CDR3 length: 14 amino acids. V was clipped by 6 bases and J by 5 bases, with 16 bases between them. The CDR3 coding sequence is TGTGCCAGTAGAAAGCCTGGGGCTGGGGAGACCCAGTACTTC. Translated, it gives CASRKPGAGETQYF.

This clone was detected many times. The chain employs TRBV5-1 and TRBJ1-2, with D perhaps TRBD1 (6 bases). The germline V gene has CDR1 SGHRS and CDR2 YFSETQ. This CDR3 is 14 amino acids long. V dropped 1 base and J dropped 4 bases, with 11 bases sitting between them. CDR3 nucleotides: TGCGCCAGCAGCTTGCTAGGACAGACCTATGGCTACACCTTC. Translation: CASSLLGQTYGYTF.

This clone occurred many times. CDR3 in DNA: TGTGCCAGCAGTTCCCATTACACCGGGGAGCTGTTTTTT. Translation gives CASSSHYTGELFF. The chain combines TRBV28 with TRBJ2-2; D gene ambiguous. The germline CDR1 and CDR2 sequences are MDHEN and SYDVKM. CDR3 length: 13 amino acids. The germline V and J ends were trimmed by 4 bases and 3 bases, with 6 bases remaining between them.

This clone was counted many times. This chain uses TRBV6-1 with TRBJ1-3; 7 bases agree with TRBD1. CDR3 length equals 16 residues. V lost 4 bases and J lost 0; bases outside the gene matches: 6. Germline values: CDR1 MNHNS, CDR2 SASEGT. The CDR3 DNA reads TGTGCCAGCAGTGGGGACAGAGCCCTCTCTGGAAACACCATATATTTT. Translating gives CASSGDRALSGNTIYF.

In its sample, this clone was seen many times. This chain links TRBV19 with TRBJ1-5, with D tentatively TRBD1 (5 bases). V was cut by 3 bases and J by 3 bases, with 9 bases left in between. The CDR3 spans 14 residues. CDR1 and CDR2 from the germline V gene are LNHDA and SQIVND (reference sequence). CDR3: CASSMTGDNQPQHF. As DNA, the CDR3 is TGTGCCAGTAGTATGACGGGGGACAATCAGCCCCAGCATTTT.

This clone has a count of ten or more. The chain joins TRBV19 to TRBJ1-6; D gene uncertain. The length of the CDR3 is 13 residues. V lost 7 bases and J 7 bases, leaving 11 bases between the germline ends. Germline assignment: CDR1 LNHDA and CDR2 SQIVND (reference sequence). The CDR3 region has the DNA TGTGCCAGTATGCAATCCGGGAATTCACCCCTCCACTTT. Amino acid sequence: CASMQSGNSPLHF.

There are many counts of this clone. The J gene is TRBJ2-1, the V gene TRBV14; D not certain. Germline CDR1 is SGHDN and CDR2 is FVKESK. This CDR3 comprises 13 residues. Trimming cost V 0 bases and J 6 bases, with 6 bases left between them. CDR3 sequence reads: CASSQDLLNEQFF. CDR3 coding DNA: TGTGCCAGCAGCCAAGATCTTCTCAATGAGCAGTTCTTC. The complete variable domain, with remaining parts taken from reference TRBV14 and TRBJ2-1, reads EAGVTQFPSHSVIEKGQTVTLRCDPISGHDNLYWYRRVMGKEIKFLLHFVKESKQDESGMPNNRFLAERTGGTYSTLKVQPAELEDSGVYFCASSQDLLNEQFFGPGTRLTVL.

This clone was recorded a few times. The sample carries other DNA sequences with the same CDR3. The chain employs TRBV9 and TRBJ2-7; D is possibly TRBD1 (6 bases). Germline CDR1 is SGDLS and CDR2 is YYNGEE. CDR3 length: 15 residues. Trimming cost V 8 bases and J 2 bases, with 20 bases left between them. For the CDR3, the DNA is TGTGCCAGTATTTTCGGGCAGGGGACGGCCTACGAGCAGTACTTC. This encodes CASIFGQGTAYEQYF.

This clone was detected many times. This may be a read error, as it is one base from a much larger clone. Within the sample, other DNA sequences also encode this same CDR3. The rearrangement links TRBV9 to TRBJ2-7; 9 positions agree with TRBD1. V was pared by 9 bases and J by 2 bases, with 12 bases of the junction left unmatched. Germline CDR1 is SGDLS and CDR2 is YYNGEE. CDR3 length: 15 residues. The CDR3 nucleotides are TGTGCCATCAGTTTCGGACAGGGGACGGCCTACGAGCAGTACTTC. Protein product: CAISFGQGTAYEQYF.

This clone has at least ten counts. The chain uses TRBV5-6 and TRBJ1-2, with 10 bases that match TRBD1. V lost 7 bases to trimming and J lost 3 bases; unmatched junction nucleotides: 3. The CDR3 spans 13 residues. CDR1 is SGHDT and CDR2 is YYEEEE in the germline V gene. The CDR3 DNA reads as TGTGCCAGCTTTGGACAGGGGGACTATGGCTACACCTTC. As protein: CASFGQGDYGYTF. Drawing the rest from reference TRBV5-6 and TRBJ1-2, the complete variable domain is DAGVTQSPTHLIKTRGQQVTLRCSPKSGHDTVSWYQQALGQGPQFIFQYYEEEERQRGNFPDRFSGHQFPNYSSELNVNALLLGDSALYLCASFGQGDYGYTFGSGTRLTVV.

This clone occurred many times. The chain carries TRBV7-3 and TRBJ2-2; TRBD1 matches 8 bases. The V and J ends lost 4 bases and 6 bases, in that order; junction bases with no gene match: 10. The length of the CDR3 is 16 residues. In germline, CDR1 is SGHTA, CDR2 FQGTGA. The CDR3 DNA follows: TGTGCCAGCAGCTCCGGTCCAGGGGGCTATGCCGGGGAGCTGTTTTTT. Its protein product is CASSSGPGGYAGELFF.

This clone is categorized as medium-sized. This chain links TRBV19 with TRBJ1-1; the D gene is possibly TRBD1 (5 bases). The CDR3 runs 13 residues. The ends were cut back, 7 bases at V and 2 bases at J, with 11 bases in the middle. Germline values: CDR1 LNHDA, CDR2 SQIVND (reference sequence). For the CDR3, the DNA is TGTGCCAGTAAGACAGCCGGAAACACTGAAGCTTTCTTT. This encodes CASKTAGNTEAFF.

This clone is judged medium-sized. The chain recombines TRBV5-8 with TRBJ1-5; 7 nucleotides agree with TRBD1. This CDR3 is built from 17 residues. The V and J ends lost 3 bases and 2 bases, in that order; junction bases with no gene match: 11. The germline V gene encodes CDR1 SGHTS and CDR2 YDEGEE. In DNA, the CDR3 is TGTGCCAGCAGCTCCGTGACAGGGCCCGGAGGCAATCAGCCCCAGCATTTT. Its translation: CASSSVTGPGGNQPQHF.

The sample holds many counts of this clone. The CDR3: CASSFRTGANTEAFF. DNA for the CDR3: TGTGCCAGCAGCTTCAGGACAGGGGCGAACACTGAAGCTTTCTTT. J is TRBJ1-1 and V is TRBV13; 9 bases are shared with TRBD1. CDR3 length: 15 amino acids. Trimming cost V 3 bases and J 1 base; bases outside gene matches: 3. Germline values: CDR1 PRHDT, CDR2 FYEKMQ (reference sequence).

This clone was counted ten times or more. The chain carries TRBV6-6 and TRBJ2-1; unclear D gene. CDR3 length equals 15 residues. Looked up from germline, CDR1 is MNHNY and CDR2 is SVGAGI (reference sequence). V dropped 2 bases and J dropped 3 bases, with 11 bases sitting between them. The CDR3 nucleotides read TGTGCCAGCAGTTACGGTGCGGAATTCTACAATGAGCAGTTCTTC. Amino acid sequence: CASSYGAEFYNEQFF.

This clone was recorded at least ten times. The chain carries TRBV6-5 and TRBJ1-5; TRBD1 might be the D (6 bases). CDR1 and CDR2 (germline): MNHEY, SVGAGI. V was trimmed by 6 bases and J by 6 bases, leaving 12 bases between them. This CDR3 has 13 residues. The CDR3 bases are TGTGCCAGCAGCGCTCAGGGGACTCAGCCCCAGCATTTT. This translates into CASSAQGTQPQHF.

This clone was seen repeatedly, ten times or more. The chain has TRBV5-4 and TRBJ1-2, with 12 bases fitting TRBD1. The ends lost 4 bases at V and 8 bases at J; junction bases unmatched: 12. Per the germline V gene, CDR1 is SGHNT and CDR2 is YYREEE (reference sequence). CDR3 length equals 16 residues. CDR3 region: CASSTGGGQGARGYTF. For the CDR3, the DNA is TGTGCCAGCAGCACCGGAGGGGGACAGGGGGCGCGCGGCTACACCTTC.

At least ten counts were recorded for this clone. V gene TRBV2 combines with J gene TRBJ1-4; D perhaps matches TRBD1 (6 bases). This CDR3 is 15 amino acids long. Deletions cut 3 bases from V and 0 bases from J, with 8 bases between. Germline lookup yields CDR1 SNHLY and CDR2 FYNNEI. Here the CDR3 DNA reads TGTGCCAGCAGTGAGGACAGAACAACTAATGAAAAACTGTTTTTT. Translation: CASSEDRTTNEKLFF. The full variable domain, in which reference TRBV2 and TRBJ1-4 provide the parts outside the CDR3, is EPEVTQTPSHQVTQMGQEVILRCVPISNHLYFYWYRQILGQKVEFLVSFYNNEISEKSEIFDDQFSVERPDGSNFTLKIRSTKLEDSAMYFCASSEDRTTNEKLFFGSGTQLSVL.

The table lists this clone with many counts. The rearrangement joins TRBV19 to TRBJ1-5; D gene uncertain. This CDR3 has 13 residues. Deletions cut 7 bases from V and 7 bases from J, with 14 bases between. The germline gives CDR1 LNHDA, CDR2 SQIVND (reference sequence). CDR3 region: CASNDDRGQPQHF. CDR3 nucleotides: TGTGCCAGTAATGATGATCGAGGGCAGCCCCAGCATTTT.

This clone occurred many times. The chain recombines TRBV18 with TRBJ1-5; D is ambiguous. This CDR3 has 14 residues. Trimming took off 3 bases at V and 11 bases at J, with 17 bases between the two ends. Germline values: CDR1 KGHSH, CDR2 LQKENI. CDR3 region: CASSPTRAGGAQHF. The CDR3 DNA is TGTGCCAGCTCACCCACACGGGCGGGCGGGGCCCAGCATTTT.

This clone was seen many times. V is TRBV28 and J is TRBJ1-1; 9 bases are shared with TRBD1. V was clipped by 3 bases and J by 11 bases; unmatched bases: 7. Per germline, CDR1 MDHEN and CDR2 SYDVKM. CDR3 size: 13 residues. The CDR3, as DNA: TGTGCCAGCAGTTTTGGGACAGGGAGGGTTGCTTTCTTT. Its protein product is CASSFGTGRVAFF.

In this sample, this clone turned up many times. The chain joins TRBV5-6 to TRBJ2-2; D gene ambiguous. This CDR3 is built from 15 residues. Germline-derived CDR1 and CDR2 are SGHDT and YYEEEE. V was pared by 1 base and J by 2 bases, with 9 bases between. The CDR3 loop reads CASSLYQVNTGELFF. The CDR3, as DNA: TGTGCCAGCAGCTTGTATCAGGTTAACACCGGGGAGCTGTTTTTT.

This clone has at least ten counts. Different DNA sequences within this sample yield the same CDR3. The rearrangement uses TRBV6-5 and TRBJ1-6, with D possibly matching TRBD1 (6 bases). The germline gives CDR1 MNHEY, CDR2 SVGAGI. Trimming took off 6 bases at V and 13 bases at J, with 13 bases between the two ends. The CDR3 loop spans 12 amino acids. The CDR3 here is CASREGVGPLHF. In DNA, the CDR3 is TGTGCCAGCAGAGAGGGGGTAGGCCCCCTCCACTTT.

Ten or more counts support this clone. The gene calls are TRBV27 and TRBJ2-1; 12 nucleotides line up with TRBD2. J was trimmed by 4 bases and V by 6 bases; bases with no gene match: 7. The germline CDR1 and CDR2 sequences are MNHEY and SMNVEV (reference sequence). CDR3 size: 16 residues. CDR3 region: CASSILAGGRYNEQFF. CDR3 nucleotides: TGTGCCAGCAGCATCCTAGCGGGGGGGAGGTACAATGAGCAGTTCTTC.

V and J are TRBV9 and TRBJ2-3; the D gene is possibly TRBD1 (7 bases). The CDR3 totals 16 residues. Trimming took 3 bases from V and 0 from J, leaving 14 bases between them. Germline V gives CDR1 SGDLS, CDR2 YYNGEE. The CDR3 protein is CASSAMTGTSTDTQYF. CDR3 sequence (DNA): TGTGCCAGCAGCGCCATGACAGGGACTAGCACAGATACGCAGTATTTT.

At least ten counts were recorded for this clone. This chain joins TRBV29-1 and TRBJ2-5; D ambiguous. Germline V gives CDR1 SQVTM, CDR2 ANQGSEA. V was shortened by 6 bases and J by 7 bases, with 18 bases between the two germline ends. The CDR3 totals 13 residues. Here the CDR3 reads CSVLQVLIGTQYF. In DNA form, the CDR3 reads TGCAGCGTGCTCCAGGTCCTAATCGGGACCCAGTACTTC.